Listed here are 23 T cell receptor beta chains from one sample, sequenced in a study of T cell responses to AZD1222 COVID-19 vaccine (dated by TCRdb to the early 2020s). The library was made by the immunoSEQ multiplex PCR assay. Entries here come from immuneACCESS through TCRdb and include only in-frame sequences with V and J called. Some clones fail to appear in such tables; in the studies checked, an unresolved V gene covers under half of the shortfall, and the cause of the remainder is unknown. Recorded for this sample are approximately 130,000 clones; roughly 93% of them occurred a single time. The ten top clones hold about 3% of the sample. The intended sense of this specimen's time point label: baseline before first vaccination. Sequenced here: peripheral blood, sampled on day 0 of AZD1222 vaccination. The receptors shown here come from an adult in good health.

The rearrangement uses TRBV20-1 and TRBJ1-4; the D gene is possibly TRBD1 (6 bases). With 3 bases removed from V and 0 bases from J, the gap between germline ends came to 14 bases. CDR3 size: 16 residues. CDR1 and CDR2 from the germline V gene are DFQATT and SNEGSKA (reference sequence). The CDR3 here is CSASRDTVATNEKLFF. CDR3 nucleotides: TGCAGTGCTAGTAGGGACACAGTTGCAACTAATGAAAAACTGTTTTTT.

This chain links TRBV12-5 with TRBJ2-7; 8 nucleotides line up with TRBD1. CDR3 length: 18 amino acids. Losses at the gene ends were 0 bases for V and 6 bases for J; bases not matched to a gene: 16. Germline V lookup: CDR1 LGHNT, CDR2 FRNRAP. The CDR3 spells CASGLVLGDRGRDGEQYF. The DNA of the CDR3 is TGTGCTAGTGGTTTGGTCCTTGGAGACAGGGGACGGGACGGCGAGCAGTACTTC.

The CDR3 coding sequence is TGTGCCAGCAGCTCGACACAGGGATTTCGGTCACCCCTCCACTTT. It specifies CASSSTQGFRSPLHF. This rearrangement joins TRBV9 to TRBJ1-6, with D possibly matching TRBD1 (6 bases). Trimming removed 4 bases at V and 10 bases at J, with 18 bases between. The CDR3 covers 15 residues. Germline CDR1 and CDR2: SGDLS and YYNGEE.

This sequence joins TRBV6-5 and TRBJ1-1, with 10 bases fitting TRBD1. This CDR3 is built from 12 residues. Germline trimming cut 8 bases from V and 5 bases from J; bases unmatched to any gene: 2. The germline gives CDR1 MNHEY, CDR2 SVGAGI. The CDR3 nucleotides are TGTGCCAGCGGACAGGGGGGTACTGAAGCTTTCTTT. Its protein is CASGQGGTEAFF.

Points on this clone: Other nucleotide sequences in the sample specify the same CDR3. V usage is TRBV18 and J usage is TRBJ2-6; D gene uncertain. V dropped 0 bases and J dropped 4 bases, with 4 bases sitting between them. CDR3 length equals 14 residues. Germline-derived CDR1 and CDR2 are KGHSH and LQKENI. The CDR3 DNA is TGTGCCAGCTCACCACCGTCCGGGGCCAACGTCCTGACTTTC. This translates into CASSPPSGANVLTF.

The rearrangement joins TRBV27 to TRBJ2-3, with D tentatively TRBD2 (6 bases). V was trimmed by 3 bases and J by 0 bases, leaving 16 bases between them. Per the germline V gene, CDR1 is MNHEY and CDR2 is SMNVEV (reference sequence). CDR3 length: 17 amino acids. In DNA form, the CDR3 reads TGTGCCAGCAGTTTGGTTCGGGAGCCCTCTAGCACAGATACGCAGTATTTT. This gives the protein CASSLVREPSSTDTQYF.

The rearrangement links TRBV14 to TRBJ2-7; D is perhaps TRBD2 (5 bases). Germline V gene lookup returns CDR1 SGHDN and CDR2 FVKESK. CDR3 length: 12 amino acids. V lost 6 bases and J lost 2, with 8 bases in between. The CDR3 here is CASSGETYEQYF. For the CDR3, the DNA is TGTGCCAGCAGTGGGGAGACCTACGAGCAGTACTTC.

About this clone itself: One end of the junction fails to match germline, which may point to a read error. The chain combines TRBV4-1 with TRBJ2-7; TRBD2 matches 11 bases. Germline CDR1 MGHRA, CDR2 YSYEKL. The CDR3 runs to 16 residues. The CDR3 nucleotides read TGCGCCAGCAGCCAATCCACCGGGACTAGCGGAACTCTAAGGCACTTC. Translation gives CASSQSTGTSGTLRHF.

V usage is TRBV18 and J usage is TRBJ1-2; tentatively, D is TRBD1 (6 bases). There are 15 residues in the CDR3. From germline, CDR1 is KGHSH and CDR2 LQKENI. V lost 4 bases and J 4 bases, leaving 16 bases between the germline ends. The CDR3 region has the DNA TGTGCCAGCTCACAAGATTCAGGGGCGAGCTATGGCTACACCTTC. Translation: CASSQDSGASYGYTF.

The V gene is TRBV6-5, the J gene TRBJ1-1; D ambiguous. The germline V and J ends were trimmed by 6 bases and 4 bases, with 18 bases remaining between them. Germline CDR1 reads MNHEY; CDR2 reads SVGAGI. The CDR3 loop spans 15 amino acids. The CDR3 nucleotides read TGTGCCAGCAGCCACGCTGCGAGGGCTACCACTGAAGCTTTCTTT. It encodes CASSHAARATTEAFF.

This clone was detected only a few times. This chain uses TRBV9 with TRBJ2-5, with 9 bases matching TRBD2. The length of the CDR3 is 15 residues. Looked up from germline, CDR1 is SGDLS and CDR2 is YYNGEE. V lost 4 bases, J lost 4 bases, and 8 bases stayed unmatched. The CDR3 here is CASSPRGGRGETQYF. The CDR3 coding sequence is TGTGCCAGCAGCCCGAGGGGCGGGAGGGGAGAGACCCAGTACTTC.

This rearrangement joins TRBV5-4 to TRBJ1-6, with D possibly TRBD1 on 5 matching bases. Trimming removed 3 bases at V and 7 bases at J, with 8 bases between. The CDR3 consists of 13 residues. Germline CDR1 is SGHNT and CDR2 is YYREEE (reference sequence). CDR3 nucleotides: TGTGCCAGCAGCTCGGGACCCAATTCACCCCTCCACTTT. Translating gives CASSSGPNSPLHF.

This clone was found a few times. This rearrangement joins TRBV12-3 or TRBV12-4 to TRBJ1-1; D is unclear. CDR3 length: 11 amino acids. Trimming took off 2 bases at V and 6 bases at J, with 4 bases between the two ends. The CDR3 region has the DNA TGTGCCAGCAGTTTACTGTCTGAAGCTTTCTTT. It is translated as CASSLLSEAFF.

The chain recombines TRBV28 with TRBJ1-1, with D perhaps matching TRBD1 (5 bases). Trimming removed 7 bases at V and 4 bases at J, with 13 bases between. Germline V CDR1 and CDR2: MDHEN, SYDVKM. This CDR3 is built from 13 residues. The CDR3 here is CASIRGRGTEAFF. CDR3 in DNA: TGTGCCAGCATAAGGGGCCGGGGCACTGAAGCTTTCTTT.

The chain carries TRBV9 and TRBJ2-3; 12 nucleotides line up with TRBD2. V trimming: 4 bases; J trimming: 4 bases; junction bases outside the gene matches: 16. The CDR3 sequence is 19 residues long. Germline CDR1 is SGDLS and CDR2 is YYNGEE. The CDR3 loop reads CASSPTSGRSTTEPDTQYF. As DNA, the CDR3 is TGTGCCAGCAGCCCAACTAGCGGGAGGTCCACCACCGAGCCAGATACGCAGTATTTT.

The chain combines TRBV11-3 with TRBJ2-2, with D possibly being TRBD2 (5 bases). Germline V gene lookup returns CDR1 SGHNT and CDR2 YENEEA. The CDR3 is 14 amino acids. V lost 5 bases to trimming and J lost 1 base, with 8 bases between them. CDR3 coding DNA: TGTGCCAGCAGCCCCGGACTGAACACCGGGGAGCTGTTTTTT. Translating it yields CASSPGLNTGELFF.

The chain has TRBV16 and TRBJ1-4; no clear D. With 5 bases removed from V and 7 bases from J, the gap between germline ends came to 17 bases. The CDR3 runs to 15 residues. The germline CDR1 and CDR2 sequences are KGHSY and FQNENV. This CDR3 reads CASSASRGWGEKLFF. The CDR3 coding sequence is TGTGCCAGCAGCGCCTCCAGAGGGTGGGGTGAAAAACTGTTTTTT.

The chain recombines TRBV5-4 with TRBJ2-7, with 12 bases identical to TRBD2. Trimming removed 4 bases from V and 2 bases from J; junction bases left unmatched: 4. CDR1 and CDR2 (germline): SGHNT, YYREEE (reference sequence). The CDR3 contains 15 residues. As DNA, the CDR3 is TGTGCCAGCAGCATAGGACTAGCGGGGACCTACGAGCAGTACTTC. It translates to CASSIGLAGTYEQYF.

The chain has TRBV4-1 and TRBJ1-4, with 8 bases aligning to TRBD1. V shed 4 bases and J 2 bases; nucleotides not matched to a gene: 6. CDR3 length equals 16 residues. The germline V gene encodes CDR1 MGHRA and CDR2 YSYEKL. As DNA, the CDR3 is TGCGCCAGCAGCCCAGGACAGGGTACCACTAATGAAAAACTGTTTTTT. Protein: CASSPGQGTTNEKLFF.

This clone was seen a handful of times. The chain uses TRBV2 and TRBJ2-5, with 7 positions matching TRBD2. Trimming at V came to 8 bases and at J to 1 base, leaving 7 bases not matched to a gene. Per the germline V gene, CDR1 is SNHLY and CDR2 is FYNNEI. CDR3 size: 14 residues. CDR3 sequence reads: CASSREALQETQYF. The CDR3 nucleotides are TGTGCCAGCTCTCGGGAGGCCCTCCAAGAGACCCAGTACTTC.

The V call is TRBV4-1, the J call TRBJ2-5; 10 positions match TRBD1. V lost 4 bases and J lost 5; bases outside the gene matches: 1. The germline V gene encodes CDR1 MGHRA and CDR2 YSYEKL. The CDR3 length is 13 residues. The chain's CDR3 is CASSPGQGETQYF. As DNA, the CDR3 is TGCGCCAGCAGCCCGGGACAGGGGGAGACCCAGTACTTC.

This clone appeared a few times. The chain couples TRBV28 to TRBJ2-3; TRBD2 agrees at 8 bases. Trimming cost V 5 bases and J 0 bases; bases outside gene matches: 7. Looked up from germline, CDR1 is MDHEN and CDR2 is SYDVKM. The CDR3 is 16 amino acids. CDR3 protein: CASSPPSGSSTDTQYF. CDR3 bases: TGTGCCAGCAGTCCACCCAGCGGGAGCAGCACAGATACGCAGTATTTT.

This chain uses TRBV6-2 or TRBV6-3 with TRBJ2-7; 9 bases are shared with TRBD1. The CDR3 consists of 11 residues. Germline V gives CDR1 MNHEY, CDR2 SVGEGT. Losses at the gene ends were 5 bases for V and 9 bases for J; bases not matched to a gene: 2. CDR3 in amino acids: CASSTGGVQYF. The CDR3 DNA sequence: TGTGCCAGCAGTACAGGGGGCGTGCAGTACTTC.